One sample yielded the 18 T cell receptor beta chains listed below, sequenced in a study of regulatory T cells in long-lasting Graves disease. Researchers made TCR beta libraries by using iRepertoire HTBI primers and running Arm-PCR on CDR3 regions. TCRdb called the multiplex PCR reads again in MiXCR, with one record for every CDR3 protein. The sample includes 350,000 to 500,000 distinct CDR3 sequences, around 15% of them seen just once. Regarding time point: newly diagnosed GD, antithyroid drugs for less than 3 months. PBMC RNA was the source of the TCR library. These data also featured in a second study, about T cells in Graves' hyperthyroidism and ophthalmopathy.

Material: peripheral blood mononuclear cells (PBMCs), obtained at new diagnosis, from a patient treated with antithyroid drugs. These receptors all stem from a woman aged 45-59 years with Graves disease.

V usage is TRBV27 and J usage is TRBJ1-1; D ambiguous. CDR3 length equals 12 residues. V lost 7 bases to trimming and J lost 4 bases, with 10 bases between them. Germline V lookup: CDR1 MNHEY, CDR2 SMNVEV (reference sequence). In nucleotides, the CDR3 is TGTGCCAGCATAGGGATTTCCACTGAAGCTTTCTTT. Translating gives CASIGISTEAFF.

The table lists this clonotype with a few counts. The rearrangement links TRBV6-1 to TRBJ2-2; D unresolved. This CDR3 is 16 amino acids long. V dropped 0 bases and J dropped 2 bases, with 10 bases sitting between them. Germline V lookup: CDR1 MNHNS, CDR2 SASEGT. Written as DNA, the CDR3 is TGTGCCAGCAGTGAAGCTCACGAAATCAACACCGGGGAGCTGTTTTTT. Amino acid sequence: CASSEAHEINTGELFF.

This clonotype was seen at least ten times. The DNA for the CDR3 is TGCGCCAGCAGTGAGTCGATGGGGCAAGAGACCCAGTACTTC. It translates to CASSESMGQETQYF. The chain couples TRBV10-1 to TRBJ2-5; D is undetermined. This CDR3 has 14 residues. Per germline, CDR1 WNHNN and CDR2 SYGVQD (reference sequence). V was pared by 0 bases and J by 2 bases, with 7 bases between.

This clonotype turned up a few times. The V gene is TRBV7-2, the J gene TRBJ1-2; no firm D call. Germline CDR1 and CDR2: SGHTA and FQGNSA. This CDR3 contains 17 residues. V lost 5 bases and J lost 5, with 24 bases in between. This chain's CDR3 is CASSPLSPSSLGYGYTF. DNA for the CDR3: TGTGCCAGCAGCCCGCTAAGCCCTTCGTCTTTGGGTTATGGCTACACCTTC.

This clonotype was detected many times. This chain joins TRBV3-1 and TRBJ2-1; perhaps TRBD2 as D (6 bases). Germline CDR1 is LGHDT and CDR2 is YNNKEL (reference sequence). V gave up 0 bases and J gave up 15 bases, with 12 bases separating them. The CDR3 sequence is 12 residues long. The CDR3 sequence: CASSQDQWEVFF. For the CDR3, the DNA is TGTGCCAGCAGCCAAGATCAGTGGGAGGTGTTCTTC.

The rearrangement uses TRBV10-3 and TRBJ2-5; tentatively, D is TRBD2 (5 bases). V was clipped by 4 bases and J by 3 bases, with 15 bases between them. CDR3 size: 15 residues. From germline, CDR1 is ENHRY and CDR2 SYGVKD. The CDR3, as DNA: TGTGCCATCAGTGTCCGTCCCGGGATCGAAGAGACCCAGTACTTC. Protein product: CAISVRPGIEETQYF.

The rearrangement links TRBV4-1 to TRBJ2-1; 8 nucleotides match TRBD1. The germline CDR1 and CDR2 sequences are MGHRA and YSYEKL. Trimming took 5 bases from V and 7 from J; bases not matched to a gene: 4. This CDR3 spans 13 amino acids. As DNA, the CDR3 is TGCGCCAGCAGCGCCGACAGGGGAAATGAGCAGTTCTTC. This translates into CASSADRGNEQFF.

This clonotype was observed a handful of times. The V call is TRBV5-1, the J call TRBJ2-7; possible D gene TRBD2, 5 bases. The CDR3 spans 15 residues. Germline CDR1 and CDR2: SGHRS and YFSETQ. The V gene lost 7 bases and the J gene lost 2 bases, with 19 bases spanning the gap. The CDR3 sequence: CASRRGSMETYEQYF. CDR3 DNA: TGCGCCAGCCGCCGAGGGTCGATGGAAACCTACGAGCAGTACTTC. The full variable domain, with the rest looked up from reference TRBV5-1 and TRBJ2-7, is KAGVTQTPRYLIKTRGQQVTLSCSPISGHRSVSWYQQTPGQGLQFLFEYFSETQRNKGNFPGRFSGRQFSNSRSEMNVSTLELGDSALYLCASRRGSMETYEQYFGPGTRLTVT.

The chain combines TRBV19 with TRBJ2-7, with 8 bases that match TRBD2. Unmatched junction bases numbered 13, after V lost 5 bases and J lost 7 bases. The germline V gene has CDR1 LNHDA and CDR2 SQIVND (reference sequence). This CDR3 has 15 residues. CDR3 loop: CASSARLATRGEQYF. CDR3 nucleotide sequence: TGTGCCAGTAGTGCCAGACTAGCGACACGTGGAGAGCAGTACTTC.

The chain combines TRBV18 with TRBJ2-7; 10 bases match TRBD2. Per the germline V gene, CDR1 is KGHSH and CDR2 is LQKENI. This CDR3 contains 14 residues. J lost 6 bases, V lost 6 bases, and 8 bases had no gene match. CDR3 in DNA: TGTGCCAGCTCGGGGACTAGCGATCTCGGCGAGCAGTACTTC. Protein sequence: CASSGTSDLGEQYF.

This clonotype has more than one count but fewer than ten. The V and J genes are TRBV12-3 or TRBV12-4 and TRBJ1-6, with a tentative D call TRBD1 (5 bases). Deletions cut 0 bases from V and 9 bases from J, with 6 bases between. This CDR3 spans 13 amino acids. CDR3 loop: CASSLAQGSPLHF. CDR3 bases: TGTGCCAGCAGTTTAGCGCAGGGTTCACCCCTCCACTTT.

The chain combines TRBV2 with TRBJ1-5; TRBD1 might be the D (5 bases). This CDR3 region has 14 residues. Germline CDR1 reads SNHLY; CDR2 reads FYNNEI. V gave up 4 bases and J gave up 2 bases, with 9 bases separating them. The CDR3 sequence: CASSAGSGNQPQHF. CDR3 coding DNA: TGTGCCAGCAGTGCAGGGAGTGGCAATCAGCCCCAGCATTTT.

This clonotype was found many times. J is TRBJ1-2 and V is TRBV29-1; 9 bases are a match to TRBD1. Germline V gives CDR1 SQVTM, CDR2 ANQGSEA. The CDR3 consists of 13 residues. J gave up 4 bases and V 4 bases, and 4 bases lay outside the gene matches. The CDR3 DNA follows: TGCAGCGTTGGGGAGGGACAGGGCTATGGCTACACCTTC. Its protein is CSVGEGQGYGYTF. The full variable domain, completed using reference TRBV29-1 and TRBJ1-2, is SAVISQKPSRDICQRGTSLTIQCQVDSQVTMMFWYRQQPGQSLTLIATANQGSEATYESGFVIDKFPISRPNLTFSTLTVSNMSPEDSSIYLCSVGEGQGYGYTFGSGTRLTVV.

This clonotype showed up just a few times. The rearrangement joins TRBV4-1 to TRBJ2-5; D may be TRBD1 (5 bases). Germline CDR1 is MGHRA and CDR2 is YSYEKL. The CDR3 consists of 13 residues. V dropped 6 bases and J dropped 3 bases, with 11 bases sitting between them. The DNA of the CDR3 is TGCGCCAGCAGATTGACAGTCGAAGAGACCCAGTACTTC. Translation gives CASRLTVEETQYF.

This clonotype was seen a few times. V gene TRBV18 combines with J gene TRBJ2-7; 7 bases are a match to TRBD1. V lost 3 bases, J lost 3 bases, and 8 bases stayed unmatched. The CDR3 has 15 amino acids. Germline V lookup: CDR1 KGHSH, CDR2 LQKENI. The DNA of the CDR3 is TGTGCCAGCTCACCGAGGGACAGTTTTTTCTACGAGCAGTACTTC. It is translated as CASSPRDSFFYEQYF. Full variable domain (remainder filled in from reference TRBV18 and TRBJ2-7): NAGVMQNPRHLVRRRGQEARLRCSPMKGHSHVYWYRQLPEEGLKFMVYLQKENIIDESGMPKERFSAEFPKEGPSILRIQQVVRGDSAAYFCASSPRDSFFYEQYFGPGTRLTVT.

In this sample, this clonotype turned up a few times. The rearrangement uses TRBV20-1 and TRBJ2-3, with TRBD2 identical over 8 bases. V lost 5 bases, J lost 5 bases, and 12 bases stayed unmatched. The CDR3 covers 15 residues. The V gene's germline CDR1 is DFQATT and CDR2 SNEGSKA (reference sequence). The CDR3 DNA is TGCAGTGCTGCAAGGTCAGCGGGAGTTGGAGATACGCAGTATTTT. It is translated as CSAARSAGVGDTQYF.

In its sample, this clonotype was seen many times. The chain combines TRBV7-9 with TRBJ2-1; D may be TRBD1 or TRBD2 (6 bases each). CDR3 size: 16 residues. CDR1 and CDR2 from the germline V gene are SEHNR and FQNEAQ (reference sequence). The ends were cut back, 1 base at V and 1 base at J, with 11 bases in the middle. CDR3 sequence: CASSLDRGPSYNEQFF. The DNA for the CDR3 is TGTGCCAGCAGCTTAGATCGGGGGCCATCCTACAATGAGCAGTTCTTC.

This clonotype was observed at least ten times. The J gene is TRBJ2-7, the V gene TRBV28; possible D gene TRBD2, 6 bases. In germline, CDR1 is MDHEN, CDR2 SYDVKM. V dropped 3 bases and J dropped 4 bases, with 13 bases sitting between them. The CDR3 runs 14 residues. CDR3 loop: CASSFSGSYYEQYF. CDR3 DNA sequence: TGTGCCAGCAGTTTTTCCGGGAGTTATTACGAGCAGTACTTC.